The clone carrying this TCR beta chain has a handful of counts. Measured with immunoSEQ multiplex PCR; TCRdb has only the in-frame clones, and not every one. The sample holds more than 9,000 clones, 77% seen once. This record comes from a study of chemoradiotherapy in HPV16-positive cancers. Sampling was conducted from a patient who underwent chemoradiotherapy. This TCR came from a human donor with HPV-associated anogenital cancer.

CDR3 coding DNA: TGCGCCAGCAGCTCTCTCCAGGGGAACACTGAAGCTTTCTTT. This translates into CASSSLQGNTEAFF. The gene calls are TRBV5-1 and TRBJ1-1, with D perhaps TRBD1 (5 bases). The CDR3 runs to 14 residues. From germline, CDR1 is SGHRS and CDR2 YFSETQ. Between the trimmed V and J ends, which lost 3 bases and 1 base, there was a span of 10 bases.